The T cell receptor beta chain described here comes from a study of blood T cell repertoires in COVID-19. At the level of the study: Sources were T cells, B-cell-depleted T cells, or PBMCs; the material itself was cDNA or gDNA.

The V end lost 2 bases, the J end lost 0 bases, and 11 bases lay between the germline ends. Germline CDR1 reads SGDLS; CDR2 reads YYNGEE. CDR3 length equals 16 residues. Adults between roughly 18 and 90 years of age took part from approximately 24 US areas. Original data processing: Nucleated cell number was recorded as an estimate derived from reference gene primer amplification. Clones were read by immunoSEQ multiplex PCR, and TCRdb kept only the in-frame ones, dropping some. Clone size and the V and J calls come from that table; the DNA yielded D and trimming. The profile shows under 200,000 clones, roughly 88% of them singletons.

This chain joins TRBV9 and TRBJ1-4, with D possibly being TRBD1 (5 bases). This TCR derives from a man aged 35 to 55 with acute COVID-19. Sequences were obtained from PBMCs or T cells enriched from blood (not recorded which). In DNA, the CDR3 is TGTGCCAGCAGCGTCCGGGGGATGGCAACTAATGAAAAACTGTTTTTT. This gives the protein CASSVRGMATNEKLFF.